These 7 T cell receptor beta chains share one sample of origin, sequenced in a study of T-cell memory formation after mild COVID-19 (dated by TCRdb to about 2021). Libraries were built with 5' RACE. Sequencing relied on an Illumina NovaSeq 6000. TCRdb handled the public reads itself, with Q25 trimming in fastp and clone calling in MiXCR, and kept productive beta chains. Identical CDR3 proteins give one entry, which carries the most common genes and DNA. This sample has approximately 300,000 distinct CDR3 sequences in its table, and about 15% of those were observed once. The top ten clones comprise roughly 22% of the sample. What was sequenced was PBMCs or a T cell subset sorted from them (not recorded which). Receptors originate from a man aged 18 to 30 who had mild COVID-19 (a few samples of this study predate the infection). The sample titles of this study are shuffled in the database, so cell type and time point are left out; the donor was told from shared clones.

The DNA for the CDR3 is TGTGCCAGCTCACCATCAGGGGGAATGAATGAGCAGTTCTTC. Its translation: CASSPSGGMNEQFF. This chain uses TRBV18 with TRBJ2-1; 7 positions agree with TRBD1. The CDR3 extends over 14 amino acids. The germline CDR1 and CDR2 sequences are KGHSH and LQKENI. The trim removed 2 bases at V and 7 bases at J, leaving 5 bases unmatched.

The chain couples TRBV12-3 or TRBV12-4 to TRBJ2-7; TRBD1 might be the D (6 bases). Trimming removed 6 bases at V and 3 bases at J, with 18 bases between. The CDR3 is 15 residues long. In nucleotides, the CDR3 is TGTGCCAGCAGCCAGACCCCGGGACACATCTACGAGCAGTACTTC. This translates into CASSQTPGHIYEQYF.

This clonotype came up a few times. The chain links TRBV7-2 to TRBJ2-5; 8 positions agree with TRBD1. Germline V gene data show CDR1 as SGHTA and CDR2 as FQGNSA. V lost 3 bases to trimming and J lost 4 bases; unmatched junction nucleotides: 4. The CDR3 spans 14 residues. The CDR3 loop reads CASSLDRVGETQYF. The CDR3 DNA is TGTGCCAGCAGCTTGGACAGGGTTGGAGAGACCCAGTACTTC.

CDR3 in amino acids: CASSHRDRVNTGELFF. In nucleotides, the CDR3 is TGTGCCAGCAGCCACCGGGACAGGGTGAACACCGGGGAGCTGTTTTTT. This rearrangement joins TRBV7-8 to TRBJ2-2; 9 bases align to TRBD1. After removal of 5 bases from V and 1 base from J, the junction contained 5 bases not matched to a gene. The CDR3 runs 16 residues. Germline V lookup: CDR1 SGHVS, CDR2 FQNEAQ.

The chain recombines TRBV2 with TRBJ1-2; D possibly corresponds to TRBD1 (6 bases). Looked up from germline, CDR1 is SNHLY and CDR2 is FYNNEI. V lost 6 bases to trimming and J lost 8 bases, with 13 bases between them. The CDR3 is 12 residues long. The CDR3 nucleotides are TGTGCCAGCAGCCGGGACATGGGAGGCTACACCTTC. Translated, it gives CASSRDMGGYTF.

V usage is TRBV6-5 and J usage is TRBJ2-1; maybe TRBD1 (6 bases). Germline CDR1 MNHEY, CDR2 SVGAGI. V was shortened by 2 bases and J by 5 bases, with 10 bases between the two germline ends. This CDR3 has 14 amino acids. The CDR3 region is CASSYPGHDNEQFF. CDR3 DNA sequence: TGTGCCAGCAGTTACCCGGGACACGACAATGAGCAGTTCTTC.

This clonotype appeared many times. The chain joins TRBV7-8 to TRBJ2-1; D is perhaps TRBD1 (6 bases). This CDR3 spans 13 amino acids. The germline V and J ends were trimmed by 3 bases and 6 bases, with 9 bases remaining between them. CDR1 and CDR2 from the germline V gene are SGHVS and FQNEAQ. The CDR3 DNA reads TGTGCCAGCAGCTTTACAGGGTCCAATGAGCAGTTCTTC. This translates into CASSFTGSNEQFF.